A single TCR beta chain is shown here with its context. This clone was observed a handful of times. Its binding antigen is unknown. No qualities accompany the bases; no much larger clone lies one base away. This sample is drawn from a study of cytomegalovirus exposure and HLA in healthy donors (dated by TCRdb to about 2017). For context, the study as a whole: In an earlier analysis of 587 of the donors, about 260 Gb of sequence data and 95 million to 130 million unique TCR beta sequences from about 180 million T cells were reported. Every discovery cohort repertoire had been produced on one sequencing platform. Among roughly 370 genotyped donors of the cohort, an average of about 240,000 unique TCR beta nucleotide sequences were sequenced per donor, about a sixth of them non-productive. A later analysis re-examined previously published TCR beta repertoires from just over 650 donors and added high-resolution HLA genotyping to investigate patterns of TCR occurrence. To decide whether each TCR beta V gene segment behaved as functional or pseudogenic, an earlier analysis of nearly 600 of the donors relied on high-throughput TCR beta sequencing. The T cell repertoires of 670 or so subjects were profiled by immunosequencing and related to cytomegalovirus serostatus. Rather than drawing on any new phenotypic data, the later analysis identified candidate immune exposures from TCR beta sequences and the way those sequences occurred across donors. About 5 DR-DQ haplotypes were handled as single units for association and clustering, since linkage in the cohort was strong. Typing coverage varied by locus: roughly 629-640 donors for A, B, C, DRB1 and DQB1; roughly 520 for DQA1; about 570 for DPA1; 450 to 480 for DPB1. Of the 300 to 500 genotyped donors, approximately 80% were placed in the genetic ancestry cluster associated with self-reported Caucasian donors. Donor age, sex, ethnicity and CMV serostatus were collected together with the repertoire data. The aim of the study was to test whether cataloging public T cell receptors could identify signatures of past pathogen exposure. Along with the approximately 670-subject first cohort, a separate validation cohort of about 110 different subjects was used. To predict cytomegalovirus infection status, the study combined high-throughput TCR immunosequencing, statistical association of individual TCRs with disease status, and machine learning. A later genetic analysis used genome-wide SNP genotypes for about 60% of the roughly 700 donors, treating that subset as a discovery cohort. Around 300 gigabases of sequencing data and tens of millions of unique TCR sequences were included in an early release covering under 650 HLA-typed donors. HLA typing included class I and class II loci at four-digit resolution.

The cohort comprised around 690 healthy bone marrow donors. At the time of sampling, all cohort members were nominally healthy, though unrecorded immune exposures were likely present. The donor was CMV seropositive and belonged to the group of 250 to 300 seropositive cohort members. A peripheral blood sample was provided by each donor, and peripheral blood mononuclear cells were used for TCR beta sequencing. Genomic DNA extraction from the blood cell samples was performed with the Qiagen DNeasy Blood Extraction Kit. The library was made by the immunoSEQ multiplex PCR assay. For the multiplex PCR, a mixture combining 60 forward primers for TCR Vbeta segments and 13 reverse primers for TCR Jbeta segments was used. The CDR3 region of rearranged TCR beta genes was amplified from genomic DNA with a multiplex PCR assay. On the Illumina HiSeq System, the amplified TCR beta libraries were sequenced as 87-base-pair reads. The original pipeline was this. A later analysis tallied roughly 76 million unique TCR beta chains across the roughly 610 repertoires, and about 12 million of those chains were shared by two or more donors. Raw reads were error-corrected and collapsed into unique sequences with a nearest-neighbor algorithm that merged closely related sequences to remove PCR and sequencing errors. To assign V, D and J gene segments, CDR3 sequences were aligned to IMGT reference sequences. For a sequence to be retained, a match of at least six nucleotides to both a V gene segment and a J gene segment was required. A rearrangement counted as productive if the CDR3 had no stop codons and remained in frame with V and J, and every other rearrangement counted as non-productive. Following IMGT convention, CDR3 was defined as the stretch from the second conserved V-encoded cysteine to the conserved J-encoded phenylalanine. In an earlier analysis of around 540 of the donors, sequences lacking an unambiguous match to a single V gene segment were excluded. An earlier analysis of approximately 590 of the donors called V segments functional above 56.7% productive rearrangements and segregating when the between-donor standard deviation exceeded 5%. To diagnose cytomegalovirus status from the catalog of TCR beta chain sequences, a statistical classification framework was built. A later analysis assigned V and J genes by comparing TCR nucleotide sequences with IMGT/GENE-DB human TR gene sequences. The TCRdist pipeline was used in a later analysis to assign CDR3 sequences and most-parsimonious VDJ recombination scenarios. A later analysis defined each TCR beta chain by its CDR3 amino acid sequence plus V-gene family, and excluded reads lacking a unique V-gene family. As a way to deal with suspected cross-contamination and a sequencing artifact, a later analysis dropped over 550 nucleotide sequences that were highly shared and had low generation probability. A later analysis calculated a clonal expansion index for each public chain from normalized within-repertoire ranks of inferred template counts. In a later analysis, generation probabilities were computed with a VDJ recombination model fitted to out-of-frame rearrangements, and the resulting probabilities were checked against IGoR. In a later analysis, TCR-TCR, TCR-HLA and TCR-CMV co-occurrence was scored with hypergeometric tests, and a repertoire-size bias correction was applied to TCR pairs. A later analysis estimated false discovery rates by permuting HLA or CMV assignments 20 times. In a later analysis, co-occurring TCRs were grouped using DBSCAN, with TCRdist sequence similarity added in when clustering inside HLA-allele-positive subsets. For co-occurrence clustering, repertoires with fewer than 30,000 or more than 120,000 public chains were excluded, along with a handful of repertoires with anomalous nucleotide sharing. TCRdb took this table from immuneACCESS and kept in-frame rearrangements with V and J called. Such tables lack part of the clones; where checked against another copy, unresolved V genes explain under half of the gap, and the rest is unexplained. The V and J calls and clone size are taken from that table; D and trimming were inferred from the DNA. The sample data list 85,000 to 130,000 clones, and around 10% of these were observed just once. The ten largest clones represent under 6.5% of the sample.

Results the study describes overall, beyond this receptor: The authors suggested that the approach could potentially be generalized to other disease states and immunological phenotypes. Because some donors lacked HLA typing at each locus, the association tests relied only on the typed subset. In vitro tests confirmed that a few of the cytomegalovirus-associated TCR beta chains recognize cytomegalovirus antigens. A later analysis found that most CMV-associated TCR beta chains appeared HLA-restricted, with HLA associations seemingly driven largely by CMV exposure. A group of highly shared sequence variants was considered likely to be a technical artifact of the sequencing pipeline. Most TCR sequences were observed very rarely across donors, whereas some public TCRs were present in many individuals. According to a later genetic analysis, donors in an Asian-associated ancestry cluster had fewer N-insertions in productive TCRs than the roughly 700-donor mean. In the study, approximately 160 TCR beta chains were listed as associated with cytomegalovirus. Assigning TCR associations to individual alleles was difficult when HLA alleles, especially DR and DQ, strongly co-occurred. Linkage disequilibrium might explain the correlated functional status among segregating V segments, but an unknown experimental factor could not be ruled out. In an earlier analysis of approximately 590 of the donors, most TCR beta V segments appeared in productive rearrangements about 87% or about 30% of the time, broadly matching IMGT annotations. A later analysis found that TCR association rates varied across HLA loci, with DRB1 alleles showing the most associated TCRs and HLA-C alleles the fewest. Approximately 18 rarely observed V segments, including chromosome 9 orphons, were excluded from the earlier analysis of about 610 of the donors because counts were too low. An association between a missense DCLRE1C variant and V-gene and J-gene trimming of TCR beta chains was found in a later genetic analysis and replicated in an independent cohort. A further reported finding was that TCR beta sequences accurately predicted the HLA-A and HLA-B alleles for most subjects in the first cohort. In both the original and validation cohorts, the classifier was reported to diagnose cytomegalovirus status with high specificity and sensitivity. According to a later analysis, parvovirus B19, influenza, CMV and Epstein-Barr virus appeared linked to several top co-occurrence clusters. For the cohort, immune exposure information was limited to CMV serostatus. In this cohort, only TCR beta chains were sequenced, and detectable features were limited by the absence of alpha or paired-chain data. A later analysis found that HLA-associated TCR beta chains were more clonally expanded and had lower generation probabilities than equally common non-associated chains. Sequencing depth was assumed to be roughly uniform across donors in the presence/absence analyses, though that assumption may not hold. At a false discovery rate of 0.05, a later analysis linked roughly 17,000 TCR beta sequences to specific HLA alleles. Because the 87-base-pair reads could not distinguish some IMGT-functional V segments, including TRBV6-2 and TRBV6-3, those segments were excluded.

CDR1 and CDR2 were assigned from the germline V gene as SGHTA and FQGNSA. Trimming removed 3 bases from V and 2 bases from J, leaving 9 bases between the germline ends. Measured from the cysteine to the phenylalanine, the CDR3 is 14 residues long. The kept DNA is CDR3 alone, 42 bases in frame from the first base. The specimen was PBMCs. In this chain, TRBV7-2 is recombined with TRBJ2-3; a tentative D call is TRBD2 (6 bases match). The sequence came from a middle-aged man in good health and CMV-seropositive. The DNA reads TGTGCCAGCAGCTTTAGGACTACCACAGATACGCAGTATTTT. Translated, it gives CASSFRTTTDTQYF.